This T cell receptor beta chain was observed in a study of cytomegalovirus exposure and HLA in healthy donors. Germline CDR1 and CDR2: SGHTA and FQGNSA. The CDR3 runs to 15 residues. The germline V and J ends were trimmed by 3 bases and 0 bases, with 9 bases remaining between them. The PCR was carried out with 60 Vbeta primers and 13 Jbeta primers. Only in-frame clones appear in the TCRdb table, and some are missing; sequencing was by immunoSEQ multiplex PCR. The sample yields fewer than 200,000 clones, roughly nine tenths seen once. The material sequenced was PBMCs. The TCR comes from a girl younger than two in good health and CMV-seronegative. V gene TRBV7-2 combines with J gene TRBJ1-3; D possibly corresponds to TRBD1 (6 bases). The CDR3 here is CASSFTGNSGNTIYF. CDR3 nucleotide sequence: TGTGCCAGCAGCTTCACAGGGAACTCTGGAAACACCATATATTTT.